This TCR beta chain came from a study of shared clonotypes between healthy human individuals. Study-wide findings and caveats: Although depth was large, rarefaction showed that sequencing of the sorted subsets was incomplete.

Assay used: immunoSEQ multiplex PCR; TCRdb lists only in-frame clones, some missing. The sample records approximately 1,500,000 clones, over 95% being singletons. Regarding this clone: Its antigen remains unidentified.

Germline lookup yields CDR1 SGDLS and CDR2 YYNGEE. This CDR3 comprises 15 residues. Trimming removed 0 bases at V and 4 bases at J, with 11 bases between. This receptor was identified in a man aged 25 to 45 in good health. This sequence joins TRBV9 and TRBJ2-1; D is perhaps TRBD2 (5 bases). The specimen sequenced was naive CD4+ T cells sorted from blood. Subset: CD45RA+ positively selected. In DNA form, the CDR3 reads TGTGCCAGCAGCGTAGACAGCGGACGGTACAATGAGCAGTTCTTC. Translating gives CASSVDSGRYNEQFF.